Listed below are T cell receptor beta chains from one sample, sequenced in a study of blood T cell repertoires in COVID-19. Clones were read by immunoSEQ multiplex PCR, and TCRdb kept only the in-frame ones, dropping some. The data contain 390,000 or so clones, 86% of them seen just once; the ten biggest clones take up 1.4%. The sample consisted of peripheral blood. Receptors originate from a woman between 25 and 40 years old with active or convalescent COVID-19. CDR3s include the opening cysteine and the closing phenylalanine or tryptophan. The order of the fields is J gene, D gene, V gene, clone size, CDR3 protein, CDR3 DNA. A D gene is named only where the DNA matches it firmly. Only part of the rows carry a size: once, few, many, or a class if the clone is expanded.

TRBJ1-5 | - | TRBV28 | - | CASSLREALYSNQPQHF | TGTGCCAGCAGTTTAAGGGAGGCACTGTATAGCAATCAGCCCCAGCATTTT
TRBJ2-1 | TRBD2 | TRBV15 | - | CATSPSGGYNEQFF | TGTGCCACCAGCCCCAGCGGGGGTTACAATGAGCAGTTCTTC
TRBJ2-6 | - | TRBV3-1/TRBV3-2 | - | CASSQNGGSGANVLTF | TGTGCCAGCAGCCAGAACGGGGGTTCTGGGGCCAACGTCCTGACTTTC
TRBJ2-7 | TRBD1 | TRBV30 | few | CAWSTTGLEQYF | TGTGCCTGGAGTACGACAGGGCTCGAGCAGTACTTC
TRBJ1-3 | - | TRBV19 | - | CASSPYSSGNTIYF | TGTGCCAGTAGTCCTTACAGCTCTGGAAACACCATATATTTT
TRBJ1-2 | - | TRBV6-5 | - | CASTGFNYGYTF | TGTGCCAGCACGGGGTTCAACTATGGCTACACCTTC
TRBJ2-1 | TRBD2 | TRBV4-1 | - | CASRSGGSNEQFF | TGCGCCAGCAGAAGCGGGGGGAGCAATGAGCAGTTCTTC
TRBJ2-1 | - | TRBV6-5 | - | CASSYGQGSGQFF | TGTGCCAGCAGTTACGGGCAGGGGAGTGGGCAGTTCTTC
TRBJ2-1 | TRBD2 | TRBV2 | - | CASSLTSGGRYNEQFF | TGTGCCAGCAGCTTGACTAGCGGGGGCCGATACAATGAGCAGTTCTTC
TRBJ2-1 | - | TRBV27 | - | CASRPEGGSSYNEQFF | TGTGCCAGCAGGCCCGAGGGGGGGAGCTCCTACAATGAGCAGTTCTTC
TRBJ1-1 | - | TRBV7-8 | - | CASSLTENTEAFF | TGTGCCAGCAGCTTGACAGAGAACACTGAAGCTTTCTTT
TRBJ2-1 | TRBD2 | TRBV5-6 | - | CASSYGTSKYNEQFF | TGTGCCAGCAGCTACGGGACTAGTAAATACAATGAGCAGTTCTTC
TRBJ2-1 | TRBD2 | TRBV6-5 | - | CASLAGVATYNEQFF | TGTGCCAGTCTAGCGGGAGTAGCCACCTACAATGAGCAGTTCTTC
TRBJ2-1 | - | TRBV2 | many | CASSEAQGRSYNEQFF | TGTGCCAGCAGTGAAGCGCAGGGGCGCTCCTACAATGAGCAGTTCTTC
TRBJ1-5 | - | TRBV5-1 | - | CASSLDRTPGQPQHF | TGCGCCAGCAGCTTAGACAGGACCCCCGGTCAGCCCCAGCATTTT
TRBJ1-6 | - | TRBV27 | - | CASSTNRANSPLHF | TGTGCCAGCAGTACTAACAGGGCTAATTCACCCCTCCACTTT
TRBJ1-2 | TRBD1 | TRBV14 | - | CASSPGTGIYGYTF | TGTGCCAGCAGCCCAGGGACAGGAATCTATGGCTACACCTTC
TRBJ1-1 | TRBD1 | TRBV5-5 | once | CASSSTQGRGTEAFF | TGTGCCAGCAGCAGCACACAGGGGAGAGGGACTGAAGCTTTCTTT
TRBJ2-2 | - | TRBV18 | - | CASSPQTGNTGELFF | TGTGCCAGCTCACCCCAGACAGGGAACACCGGGGAGCTGTTTTTT
TRBJ2-3 | - | TRBV9 | - | CASSSGHSKADTQYF | TGTGCCAGCAGCTCTGGACACTCCAAGGCAGATACGCAGTATTTT
TRBJ1-2 | - | TRBV5-1 | - | CASSLARNYGYTF | TGCGCCAGCAGCTTGGCCCGGAACTATGGCTACACCTTC
TRBJ2-1 | - | TRBV5-1 | - | CASSTGTSPADEQFF | TGCGCCAGCAGCACCGGGACAAGCCCGGCGGATGAGCAGTTCTTC
TRBJ1-5 | - | TRBV2 | few | CASSVEGFSNQPQHF | TGTGCCAGCAGTGTAGAGGGATTTAGCAATCAGCCCCAGCATTTT
TRBJ1-5 | - | TRBV6-5 | - | CASSRSSGVNQPQHF | TGTGCCAGCAGTAGGAGTTCAGGGGTCAATCAGCCCCAGCATTTT
TRBJ1-4 | - | TRBV7-8 | - | CASSTGEKLFF | TGTGCCAGCAGCACGGGAGAAAAACTGTTTTTT
TRBJ2-1 | TRBD2 | TRBV9 | - | CASSVDYSGGLEGYNEQFF | TGTGCCAGCAGCGTAGATTACAGCGGGGGGCTGGAGGGCTACAATGAGCAGTTCTTC
TRBJ1-1 | TRBD1 | TRBV27 | - | CASSSAGGSGTEAFF | TGTGCCAGCAGTTCGGCAGGGGGGAGCGGCACTGAAGCTTTCTTT
TRBJ1-2 | TRBD1 | TRBV19 | few | CASSNRDRGDYGYTF | TGTGCCAGCTCGAACCGGGACAGGGGTGACTATGGCTACACCTTC
TRBJ2-7 | - | TRBV6-1 | - | CASSESLRLVISFEQYF | TGTGCCAGCAGTGAAAGTCTCCGACTAGTAATATCTTTCGAGCAGTACTTC
TRBJ2-2 | - | TRBV2 | - | CASRQEPNTGELFF | TGTGCCAGCAGACAGGAGCCGAACACCGGGGAGCTGTTTTTT
TRBJ1-5 | TRBD1 | TRBV5-1 | once | CASSPGQERQPQHF | TGCGCCAGCAGCCCAGGACAGGAAAGACAGCCCCAGCATTTT
TRBJ2-1 | TRBD2 | TRBV5-5 | - | CASNYLAGAPNEQFF | TGTGCCAGCAACTATTTAGCGGGAGCTCCCAATGAGCAGTTCTTC
TRBJ1-1 | TRBD1 | TRBV7-9 | - | CASRPTGITEAFF | TGTGCCAGCAGACCGACAGGGATCACTGAAGCTTTCTTT
TRBJ1-1 | - | TRBV7-9 | - | CASSLRDTDTEAFF | TGTGCCAGCAGCCTACGGGACACAGACACTGAAGCTTTCTTT
TRBJ1-2 | - | TRBV9 | - | CASSVSPGSSYGYTF | TGTGCCAGCAGCGTATCGCCAGGGTCCTCCTATGGCTACACCTTC
TRBJ2-3 | - | TRBV5-4 | - | CASSLTSTDTQYF | TGTGCCAGCAGCTTAACTAGCACAGATACGCAGTATTTT
TRBJ2-5 | - | TRBV7-9 | - | CASSLSVWSRSQETQYF | TGTGCCAGCAGCTTATCCGTATGGTCGAGATCCCAAGAGACCCAGTACTTC
TRBJ1-1 | - | TRBV6-5 | - | CASVGQINTEAFF | TGTGCCAGCGTAGGACAGATAAACACTGAAGCTTTCTTT
TRBJ1-1 | - | TRBV30 | - | CAWSVQHLNTEAFF | TGTGCCTGGAGTGTACAGCATTTGAACACTGAAGCTTTCTTT
TRBJ2-1 | TRBD2 | TRBV5-1 | - | CASSRAGGLAGGPNEQFF | TGCGCCAGCAGCAGGGCCGGAGGACTAGCGGGAGGGCCGAATGAGCAGTTCTTC